This T cell receptor (beta chain) was sequenced for a study of blood T cell repertoires in COVID-19. About the study: Spain, Italy and the United States supplied samples that represented acute and convalescent COVID-19. T cells, B-cell-depleted T cells, or PBMCs provided the cDNA or gDNA that served as material.

The CDR3 is 15 residues long. Germline values: CDR1 MNHEY, CDR2 SVGAGI. V lost 8 bases to trimming and J lost 7 bases; unmatched junction nucleotides: 11. Original analysis: Amplification of reference gene primers was used by the study to estimate nucleated cell counts. Measured with immunoSEQ multiplex PCR; TCRdb has only the in-frame clones, and not every one. V, J and clone size reflect that table, while D and trimming were determined from the DNA. Seen here are some 330,000 clones, around 89% observed once, and the top ten hold about 3.9%. This clone was found once. The rearrangement uses TRBV6-5 and TRBJ1-3, with 10 positions matching TRBD1. Sequenced input: peripheral blood. The TCR sequence derives from a woman in her forties or fifties with active or convalescent COVID-19. The CDR3 bases are TGTGCCAGCGTAGAGGGACAGGGGAGAGGTAACACCATATATTTT. It codes for CASVEGQGRGNTIYF.